The present entry profiles one T cell receptor beta chain with its context. This clone showed up just once. Its cognate antigen has yet to be identified. Nothing much larger sits one base from this clone, and base qualities are not available. The method was the immunoSEQ multiplex PCR assay. Entries here come from immuneACCESS through TCRdb and include only in-frame sequences with V and J called. Some clones fail to appear in such tables; in the studies checked, an unresolved V gene covers under half of the shortfall, and the cause of the remainder is unknown. In this sample the table shows under 110,000 clones, 80% to 90% of which occur a single time. Approximately 8.3% of the sample comes from the top ten. This entry comes from a study of control samples from healthy donors and cancer patients (TCRdb year 2020). The CDR3 runs 13 amino acids, cysteine and phenylalanine included. The read is trimmed to its CDR3 DNA, 39 bases read in frame from base 1. Cut back by 4 bases and 4 bases, the V and J ends lie 9 bases apart. CDR1 SGDLS and CDR2 YYNGEE are derived from the germline V gene.

The source of this sequence is a man aged 30-40 years in good health. The V and J segments used are TRBV9 and TRBJ1-3, with no confident D gene call. The specimen sequenced was blood. For the CDR3, the sequence is CASSSLGGNTIYF. DNA sequence: TGTGCCAGCAGCTCCCTGGGGGGAAACACCATATATTTT.